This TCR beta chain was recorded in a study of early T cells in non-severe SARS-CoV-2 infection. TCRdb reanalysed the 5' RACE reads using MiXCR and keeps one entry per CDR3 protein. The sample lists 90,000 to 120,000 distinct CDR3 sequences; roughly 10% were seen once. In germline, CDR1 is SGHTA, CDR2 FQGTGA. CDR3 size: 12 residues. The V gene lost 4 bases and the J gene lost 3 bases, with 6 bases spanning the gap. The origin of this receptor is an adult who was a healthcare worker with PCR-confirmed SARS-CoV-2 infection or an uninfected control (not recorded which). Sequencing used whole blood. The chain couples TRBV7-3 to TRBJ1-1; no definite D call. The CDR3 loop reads CASSSADTEAFF. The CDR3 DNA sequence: TGTGCCAGCAGCTCGGCGGACACTGAAGCTTTCTTT.